This TCR beta chain was sequenced during a study of blood T cell repertoires in COVID-19. Study at large: The analysed material was cDNA or gDNA that came from T cells, B-cell-depleted T cells, or PBMCs.

The CDR3 runs 18 residues. TCRdb's table, derived via immunoSEQ multiplex PCR, lists solely in-frame clones and lacks some. The sample holds under 200,000 clones, 60% to 80% seen once. The sample comprised peripheral blood. V gene TRBV21-1 combines with J gene TRBJ2-2; TRBD1 reflects the table's D call only, with no check against the DNA. TRBV21-1 is a documented pseudogene. The TCR sequence derives from a man in his sixties with active or convalescent COVID-19. CDR3 sequence reads: CASSTYGQGRLNTGELFF. The DNA for the CDR3 is TGTGCCAGCAGCACCTACGGACAGGGGCGACTGAACACCGGGGAGCTGTTTTTT.